The sequence of this T cell receptor (beta chain) was determined in a study of blood T cell repertoires in COVID-19. TCRdb keeps only in-frame clones here, not all; method: immunoSEQ multiplex PCR. The sample consists of about 68,000 clones, 86% of them appearing once. This clone was seen a handful of times. This CDR3 is 15 amino acids long. The germline V gene has CDR1 SNHLY and CDR2 FYNNEI. V gave up 6 bases and J gave up 4 bases; unmatched junction bases: 8. The sequenced sample consisted of peripheral blood. The TCR comes from a man aged 30 to 39 with acute or convalescent COVID-19. V usage is TRBV2 and J usage is TRBJ1-5, with 8 bases lining up with TRBD1. As DNA, the CDR3 is TGTGCCAGCAGGAGGCGGGACAGGTTAAATCAGCCCCAGCATTTT. Protein product: CASRRRDRLNQPQHF.